Each of the 9 T cell receptor beta chains below was sequenced from the same sample in a study of graft-versus-host responses after intestinal transplantation. Profiling relied on immunoSEQ multiplex PCR, and the TCRdb table lists in-frame clones only, not all of them. The sample records nearly 110,000 clones, approximately 88% being singletons. No antigen is known for these receptors. Sequences were derived from unstimulated CD4+ T cells sorted from spleen or lymph node cells, sampled before transplant. All receptors come from a human donor who was the organ donor for an intestinal transplant.

This clone was seen a handful of times. The chain combines TRBV6-5 with TRBJ1-1; D is undetermined. V lost 2 bases and J lost 4, with 14 bases in between. Germline lookup yields CDR1 MNHEY and CDR2 SVGAGI. The CDR3 runs 15 residues. The CDR3 DNA reads TGTGCCAGCAGTTACCAGGTGGGAAGACTCACTGAAGCTTTCTTT. Its protein product is CASSYQVGRLTEAFF.

The CDR3 nucleotides are TGTGCCAGCAGTGCTTCTAGGGTAGGCACGCAGTATTTT. The encoded protein is CASSASRVGTQYF. This chain links TRBV27 with TRBJ2-3; D gene ambiguous. The CDR3 has 13 amino acids. The V gene lost 5 bases and the J gene lost 9 bases, with 15 bases spanning the gap. CDR1 MNHEY and CDR2 SMNVEV come from the germline V gene (reference sequence).

This clone was observed once. The V call is TRBV7-9, the J call TRBJ1-4, with 7 bases identical to TRBD1. Germline CDR1 and CDR2: SEHNR and FQNEAQ (reference sequence). J gave up 3 bases and V 3 bases, and 1 base lay outside the gene matches. The CDR3 length is 14 residues. CDR3 sequence (DNA): TGTGCCAGCAGCTTCCAGGGGGCTAATGAAAAACTGTTTTTT. Encoded protein: CASSFQGANEKLFF.

This clone was recorded only once. The chain joins TRBV6-1 to TRBJ1-2; D possibly corresponds to TRBD1 (6 bases). Germline-derived CDR1 and CDR2 are MNHNS and SASEGT. V dropped 6 bases and J dropped 5 bases, with 13 bases sitting between them. CDR3 length: 13 amino acids. CDR3: CASRLDQGYGYTF. The CDR3 nucleotides are TGTGCCAGCAGACTCGATCAGGGGTATGGCTACACCTTC.

The V and J genes are TRBV2 and TRBJ1-4; no definite D call. Germline CDR1 reads SNHLY; CDR2 reads FYNNEI. V lost 4 bases, J lost 6 bases, and 12 bases lay in between. The CDR3 covers 14 residues. CDR3 in amino acids: CASSGMGMDEKLFF. The CDR3 coding sequence is TGTGCCAGCAGTGGAATGGGGATGGATGAAAAACTGTTTTTT.

The CDR3 is CASSLPLDGYTGELFF. The CDR3 nucleotides are TGTGCCAGCAGCTTACCGCTGGACGGGTACACCGGGGAGCTGTTTTTT. The chain is built from TRBV7-3 and TRBJ2-2; D unresolved. Trimming took off 2 bases at V and 3 bases at J, with 13 bases between the two ends. CDR3 size: 16 residues. Germline lookup yields CDR1 SGHTA and CDR2 FQGTGA.

This clone was recorded once. The chain combines TRBV5-4 with TRBJ2-3, with 9 bases lining up with TRBD2. Losses at the gene ends were 2 bases for V and 3 bases for J; bases not matched to a gene: 7. The CDR3 totals 16 residues. Germline lookup yields CDR1 SGHNT and CDR2 YYREEE (reference sequence). The CDR3 DNA is TGTGCCAGCAGCTTAATCGCCAGCGGGGGGACAGATACGCAGTATTTT. Translation gives CASSLIASGGTDTQYF.

The chain links TRBV19 to TRBJ1-1; weak D call: TRBD1 (6 bases). This CDR3 is built from 14 residues. The V gene's germline CDR1 is LNHDA and CDR2 SQIVND (reference sequence). V was clipped by 6 bases and J by 4 bases, with 15 bases between them. DNA of the CDR3: TGTGCCAGTAGAACACAGGGAAGGGGCACTGAAGCTTTCTTT. Translating gives CASRTQGRGTEAFF.

V is TRBV7-2 and J is TRBJ1-2; 9 bases line up with TRBD1. V lost 1 base to trimming and J lost 4 bases; unmatched junction nucleotides: 4. The CDR3 loop spans 15 amino acids. The V gene's germline CDR1 is SGHTA and CDR2 FQGNSA. This CDR3 reads CASSLGTGVPYGYTF. The CDR3 bases are TGTGCCAGCAGCTTAGGGACAGGGGTACCCTATGGCTACACCTTC.